These 9 T cell receptor beta chains were all obtained from the same sample, sequenced in a study of T cell repertoires in cytomegalovirus infection. TCRdb reprocessed the reads via MiXCR and lists one record per CDR3 protein. The sample lists 250,000 or so distinct CDR3 sequences, approximately 15% seen once, with less than 60% in the top ten. The sequenced sample consisted of CD8+ T cells from PBMCs. These receptors all stem from a human donor in good health (CMV status not recorded). Some clones in this sample may be carry-over from other donors' samples.

This clonotype was detected ten times or more. The chain combines TRBV7-9 with TRBJ2-5; no firm D call. The germline V and J ends were trimmed by 11 bases and 2 bases, with 24 bases remaining between them. Germline V CDR1 and CDR2: SEHNR, FQNEAQ (reference sequence). The CDR3 contains 16 residues. The CDR3 bases are TGTGCCCTAAGTCCCCGCGGACCAACAATTCAAGAGACCCAGTACTTC. Its translation is CALSPRGPTIQETQYF.

This chain uses TRBV7-6 with TRBJ2-7, with 8 bases lining up with TRBD1. Germline V gene data show CDR1 as SGHVS and CDR2 as FNYEAQ. The length of the CDR3 is 15 residues. The J segment lost 2 bases and the V segment lost 1 base, leaving 4 bases of the junction unmatched. The CDR3 here is CASSLGQGIAYEQYF. The CDR3 DNA reads TGTGCCAGCAGCTTAGGACAGGGGATCGCCTACGAGCAGTACTTC.

The chain is built from TRBV28 and TRBJ1-6; D not resolved. Germline CDR1 is MDHEN and CDR2 is SYDVKM. V lost 5 bases and J 7 bases, leaving 9 bases between the germline ends. The CDR3 contains 13 residues. The CDR3 loop is CASSLIGNSPLHF. CDR3 coding DNA: TGTGCCAGCAGTCTAATAGGGAATTCACCCCTCCACTTT.

This clonotype was found many times. V is TRBV27 and J is TRBJ1-1, with D possibly matching TRBD1 (5 bases). V was pared by 2 bases and J by 8 bases, with 12 bases between. Germline values: CDR1 MNHEY, CDR2 SMNVEV (reference sequence). The CDR3 extends over 13 amino acids. Written as DNA, the CDR3 is TGTGCCAGCAGTTTAGGGCCGGGGGGAGAAGCTTTCTTT. Its translation: CASSLGPGGEAFF.

The chain joins TRBV6-1 to TRBJ2-1, with a tentative D call TRBD2 (5 bases). Germline loops: CDR1 MNHNS, CDR2 SASEGT. V was trimmed by 5 bases and J by 0 bases, leaving 11 bases between them. The CDR3 covers 15 residues. The CDR3: CASSYERGSYNEQFF. CDR3 nucleotides: TGTGCCAGCAGTTACGAACGGGGCTCCTACAATGAGCAGTTCTTC.

There are many counts of this clonotype. The chain combines TRBV28 with TRBJ2-3, with D possibly being TRBD1 (5 bases). Germline V CDR1 and CDR2: MDHEN, SYDVKM. This CDR3 is built from 13 residues. Trimming removed 3 bases at V and 2 bases at J, with 6 bases between. CDR3 residues: CASSLTDTDTQYF. The CDR3 DNA sequence: TGTGCCAGCAGTTTGACAGACACAGATACGCAGTATTTT. The complete variable domain, with remaining parts taken from reference TRBV28 and TRBJ2-3, reads DVKVTQSSRYLVKRTGEKVFLECVQDMDHENMFWYRQDPGLGLRLIYFSYDVKMKEKGDIPEGYSVSREKKERFSLILESASTNQTSMYLCASSLTDTDTQYFGPGTRLTVL.

V is TRBV6-6 and J is TRBJ1-2, with 9 bases identical to TRBD1. J was trimmed by 9 bases and V by 6 bases; bases with no gene match: 5. This CDR3 is built from 12 residues. Germline CDR1 is MNHNY and CDR2 is SVGAGI (reference sequence). The CDR3 here is CASSDRGFSYTF. The CDR3 DNA is TGTGCCAGCAGCGACAGGGGGTTTAGCTACACCTTC.

The V gene is TRBV5-5, the J gene TRBJ2-1; 7 bases line up with TRBD2. Looked up from germline, CDR1 is SGHKS and CDR2 is YYEKEE (reference sequence). The CDR3 length is 14 residues. V was pared by 3 bases and J by 6 bases, with 6 bases of the junction left unmatched. This CDR3 is CASSSGEGFNEQFF. DNA for the CDR3: TGTGCCAGCAGCTCTGGGGAGGGTTTCAATGAGCAGTTCTTC. The complete variable domain, with remaining parts taken from reference TRBV5-5 and TRBJ2-1, reads DAGVTQSPTHLIKTRGQQVTLRCSPISGHKSVSWYQQVLGQGPQFIFQYYEKEERGRGNFPDRFSARQFPNYSSELNVNALLLGDSALYLCASSSGEGFNEQFFGPGTRLTVL.

In this sample, this clonotype turned up once. Just one base apart from a much larger clone, this may be a read error. V is TRBV6-6 and J is TRBJ2-1; D is perhaps TRBD1 (6 bases). Germline assignment: CDR1 MNHNY and CDR2 SVGAGI (reference sequence). This CDR3 is built from 13 residues. The CDR3 loop reads CASSHRAYNEQSF. CDR3 coding DNA: TGTGCCAGCAGCCACAGGGCTTACAATGAGCAGTCCTTC.